The 23 T cell receptor beta chains presented below share a single source sample, sequenced in a study of technical replicates of blood from a few donors. Produced via immunoSEQ multiplex PCR; TCRdb's table is partial and in-frame only. The sample records under 90,000 clones, roughly 94% being singletons. Material for sequencing was T cells isolated from PBMCs. The receptors were sampled from a human donor in good health.

V and J are TRBV5-1 and TRBJ1-1; D is unclear. CDR3 length: 13 residues. The germline gives CDR1 SGHRS, CDR2 YFSETQ. V lost 5 bases, J lost 5 bases, and 13 bases lay in between. The CDR3 region is CASRIEGATEAFF. The CDR3 DNA is TGCGCCAGCAGAATTGAGGGCGCAACTGAAGCTTTCTTT. The whole variable domain, filled in from reference TRBV5-1 and TRBJ1-1, reads KAGVTQTPRYLIKTRGQQVTLSCSPISGHRSVSWYQQTPGQGLQFLFEYFSETQRNKGNFPGRFSGRQFSNSRSEMNVSTLELGDSALYLCASRIEGATEAFFGQGTRLTVV.

The rearrangement links TRBV6-5 to TRBJ2-4, with D unclear. V dropped 8 bases and J dropped 0 bases, with 8 bases sitting between them. CDR3 length: 13 amino acids. The germline gives CDR1 MNHEY, CDR2 SVGAGI. CDR3 coding DNA: TGTGCCAGCGGAGAACTAGCCAAAAACATTCAGTACTTC. The encoded protein is CASGELAKNIQYF.

V gene TRBV25-1 combines with J gene TRBJ1-2; the D gene is possibly TRBD1 (5 bases). CDR3 size: 15 residues. The germline gives CDR1 MGHDK, CDR2 SYGVNS. The germline V and J ends were trimmed by 1 base and 7 bases, with 16 bases remaining between them. CDR3 amino acids: CASSESGEAAGGYTF. The CDR3 coding sequence is TGTGCCAGCAGTGAATCGGGGGAGGCAGCAGGTGGCTACACCTTC.

The CDR3 nucleotides read TGTGCCAGCAACCCACAGGGTGGGGAGACCCAGTACTTC. Protein sequence: CASNPQGGETQYF. This chain joins TRBV2 and TRBJ2-5; maybe TRBD1 (6 bases). The germline V and J ends were trimmed by 7 bases and 5 bases, with 14 bases remaining between them. CDR1 and CDR2 (germline): SNHLY, FYNNEI. The CDR3 spans 13 residues.

The V call is TRBV10-2, the J call TRBJ2-7; the D is unclear. Per germline, CDR1 WSHSY and CDR2 SAAADI. The CDR3 is made up of 13 amino acids. The V and J ends lost 4 bases and 3 bases respectively, with 10 bases between them. The CDR3 coding sequence is TGCGCCAGCAGTGTTCAGAGGAACTACGAGCAGTACTTC. Translating gives CASSVQRNYEQYF.

V usage is TRBV5-5 and J usage is TRBJ1-2, with a tentative D call TRBD1 (6 bases). Germline CDR1 and CDR2: SGHKS and YYEKEE (reference sequence). The CDR3 is 16 amino acids. V lost 4 bases, J lost 1 base, and 17 bases lay in between. Written as DNA, the CDR3 is TGTGCCAGCAGCCAGAATACAGGGTCGGGTAACTATGGCTACACCTTC. This gives the protein CASSQNTGSGNYGYTF.

The J gene is TRBJ1-6, the V gene TRBV6-5; D unresolved. CDR1 is MNHEY, CDR2 SVGAGI, per germline. Trimming pared 7 bases from V and 10 bases from J, leaving 17 bases between. This CDR3 region has 14 residues. In DNA, the CDR3 is TGTGCCAGCACCGCGAGGCTCGAGAAGTCACCCCTCCACTTT. Its translation is CASTARLEKSPLHF.

V and J are TRBV7-6 and TRBJ2-2, with D unclear. Germline values: CDR1 SGHVS, CDR2 FNYEAQ. The CDR3 has 13 amino acids. V was clipped by 5 bases and J by 2 bases, with 6 bases between them. The CDR3 DNA follows: TGTGCCAGCAGCCTTAGTAACACCGGGGAGCTGTTTTTT. Protein product: CASSLSNTGELFF.

V and J are TRBV6-5 and TRBJ2-3; 7 bases agree with TRBD2. The CDR3 runs to 16 residues. Trimming cost V 2 bases and J 1 base; bases outside gene matches: 6. Germline V gene lookup returns CDR1 MNHEY and CDR2 SVGAGI. The CDR3 protein is CASSYRRLAGTDTQYF. CDR3 DNA: TGTGCCAGCAGTTACCGGCGTCTAGCGGGCACAGATACGCAGTATTTT.

V usage is TRBV4-1 and J usage is TRBJ1-1; a possible D gene is TRBD1 (5 bases). The germline V and J ends were trimmed by 5 bases and 5 bases, with 21 bases remaining between them. Germline CDR1 reads MGHRA; CDR2 reads YSYEKL. The CDR3 consists of 16 residues. The chain's CDR3 is CASSVSRHPGETEAFF. The CDR3 region has the DNA TGCGCCAGCAGCGTTTCCCGACACCCGGGGGAGACTGAAGCTTTCTTT.

The chain carries TRBV30 and TRBJ2-2; the D is unclear. The CDR3 is made up of 15 amino acids. Germline V gene sequence: CDR1 GTSNPN, CDR2 SVGIG (reference sequence). Between the trimmed V and J ends, which lost 8 bases and 7 bases, there was a span of 23 bases. In DNA, the CDR3 is TGTGCCCAGAGTAGATTAAGCCAGGATATCGGGGAGCTGTTTTTT. Amino acids: CAQSRLSQDIGELFF.

This clone appeared once. V is TRBV9 and J is TRBJ2-1; 8 bases agree with TRBD1. V gave up 9 bases and J gave up 5 bases; unmatched junction bases: 10. The CDR3 runs 14 residues. Germline-derived CDR1 and CDR2 are SGDLS and YYNGEE. CDR3 loop: CATSDGQGHNEQFF. The CDR3 region has the DNA TGTGCCACCAGTGACGGACAGGGCCACAATGAGCAGTTCTTC.

This chain connects TRBV5-1 to TRBJ1-6; 9 bases line up with TRBD1. Germline loops: CDR1 SGHRS, CDR2 YFSETQ. Trimming at V came to 3 bases and at J to 9 bases, leaving 4 bases not matched to a gene. The CDR3 length is 14 residues. The CDR3 DNA reads TGCGCCAGCAGCTCCGGGACAGGGAGTTCACCCCTCCACTTT. Translation: CASSSGTGSSPLHF.

V is TRBV6-6 and J is TRBJ2-7; 8 nucleotides align to TRBD1. Per germline, CDR1 MNHNY and CDR2 SVGAGI (reference sequence). V shed 0 bases and J 1 base; nucleotides not matched to a gene: 5. This CDR3 spans 16 amino acids. CDR3 sequence: CASSYSPGQASYEQYF. The CDR3 nucleotides read TGTGCCAGCAGTTACTCCCCGGGACAGGCGTCCTACGAGCAGTACTTC.

This chain connects TRBV5-1 to TRBJ2-3, with TRBD2 as a possible D gene (6 bases). Germline values: CDR1 SGHRS, CDR2 YFSETQ. Trimming shortened V by 3 bases and J by 0 bases, and 20 bases separated the two germline ends. The CDR3 totals 18 residues. The CDR3 region has the DNA TGCGCCAGCAGCTCCCCGCGGGATCTCCGTCTAAGCACAGATACGCAGTATTTT. It is translated as CASSSPRDLRLSTDTQYF. Using reference TRBV5-1 and TRBJ2-3 for the parts outside the CDR3, the full variable domain is KAGVTQTPRYLIKTRGQQVTLSCSPISGHRSVSWYQQTPGQGLQFLFEYFSETQRNKGNFPGRFSGRQFSNSRSEMNVSTLELGDSALYLCASSSPRDLRLSTDTQYFGPGTRLTVL.

V gene TRBV5-6 combines with J gene TRBJ1-2; D is uncertain. The CDR3 has 15 residues. V lost 3 bases and J 3 bases, leaving 15 bases between the germline ends. Germline V lookup: CDR1 SGHDT, CDR2 YYEEEE. CDR3 DNA sequence: TGTGCCAGCAGCTCCCCGACGCGGGATGACTATGGCTACACCTTC. It translates to CASSSPTRDDYGYTF.

This rearrangement joins TRBV30 to TRBJ1-3; D unclear. The germline gives CDR1 GTSNPN, CDR2 SVGIG (reference sequence). CDR3 length: 13 amino acids. V was pared by 2 bases and J by 0 bases, with 5 bases between. The DNA for the CDR3 is TGTGCCTGGAGTTACATCTCTGGAAACACCATATATTTT. It yields the protein CAWSYISGNTIYF. The full variable domain, completed using reference TRBV30 and TRBJ1-3, is SQTIHQWPATLVQPVGSPLSLECTVEGTSNPNLYWYRQAAGRGLQLLFYSVGIGQISSEVPQNLSASRPQDRQFILSSKKLLLSDSGFYLCAWSYISGNTIYFGEGSWLTVV.

The chain carries TRBV5-1 and TRBJ1-2; D gene ambiguous. Between the trimmed V and J ends, which lost 4 bases and 8 bases, there was a span of 18 bases. The CDR3 is 14 amino acids. CDR1 SGHRS and CDR2 YFSETQ come from the germline V gene. CDR3 loop: CASSLEATVKGYTF. The DNA of the CDR3 is TGCGCCAGCAGCCTGGAAGCTACAGTGAAGGGCTACACCTTC. Full variable domain (outside the CDR3, taken from reference TRBV5-1 and TRBJ1-2): KAGVTQTPRYLIKTRGQQVTLSCSPISGHRSVSWYQQTPGQGLQFLFEYFSETQRNKGNFPGRFSGRQFSNSRSEMNVSTLELGDSALYLCASSLEATVKGYTFGSGTRLTVV.

The chain has TRBV29-1 and TRBJ2-2; 11 bases match TRBD2. Unmatched junction bases numbered 13, after V lost 6 bases and J lost 7 bases. Germline values: CDR1 SQVTM, CDR2 ANQGSEA. The CDR3 has 16 amino acids. CDR3 sequence (DNA): TGCAGCGTCGAGATTAGCGGGAGGGCCCGTGACGGGGAGCTGTTTTTT. This gives the protein CSVEISGRARDGELFF.

This chain links TRBV7-9 with TRBJ2-5; no clear D gene. The CDR3 is made up of 11 amino acids. Trimming left V 4 bases short and J 5 bases short, with 5 bases between. Germline lookup yields CDR1 SEHNR and CDR2 FQNEAQ (reference sequence). The CDR3 DNA sequence: TGTGCCAGCAGCTACTTGGAGACCCAGTACTTC. This translates into CASSYLETQYF.

The CDR3 loop is CASSRAIQNTEAFF. The CDR3 nucleotides read TGCGCCAGCAGCCGTGCGATCCAGAACACTGAAGCTTTCTTT. This chain joins TRBV5-1 and TRBJ1-1; the D is unclear. Trimming removed 4 bases at V and 1 base at J, with 11 bases between. Germline V CDR1 and CDR2: SGHRS, YFSETQ. The CDR3 length is 14 residues.

V and J are TRBV5-8 and TRBJ1-5; no clear D. The CDR3 is 13 amino acids. The V end lost 4 bases, the J end lost 3 bases, and 8 bases lay between the germline ends. The germline V gene has CDR1 SGHTS and CDR2 YDEGEE. The CDR3 DNA is TGTGCCAGCAGCCCCCGAGTCAATCAGCCCCAGCATTTT. It yields the protein CASSPRVNQPQHF. The full variable domain, its missing parts supplied by reference TRBV5-8 and TRBJ1-5, is EAGVTQSPTHLIKTRGQQATLRCSPISGHTSVYWYQQALGLGLQFLLWYDEGEERNRGNFPPRFSGRQFPNYSSELNVNALELEDSALYLCASSPRVNQPQHFGDGTRLSIL.

The chain employs TRBV9 and TRBJ2-7; 7 bases match TRBD1. Germline-derived CDR1 and CDR2 are SGDLS and YYNGEE. The CDR3 is 16 residues long. The V gene end was trimmed by 4 bases and the J gene end by 2 bases; junction bases not matched to a gene: 12. CDR3 nucleotide sequence: TGTGCCAGCAGCCCAAGGGACAGCCTAAAAACCTACGAGCAGTACTTC. Translated: CASSPRDSLKTYEQYF.